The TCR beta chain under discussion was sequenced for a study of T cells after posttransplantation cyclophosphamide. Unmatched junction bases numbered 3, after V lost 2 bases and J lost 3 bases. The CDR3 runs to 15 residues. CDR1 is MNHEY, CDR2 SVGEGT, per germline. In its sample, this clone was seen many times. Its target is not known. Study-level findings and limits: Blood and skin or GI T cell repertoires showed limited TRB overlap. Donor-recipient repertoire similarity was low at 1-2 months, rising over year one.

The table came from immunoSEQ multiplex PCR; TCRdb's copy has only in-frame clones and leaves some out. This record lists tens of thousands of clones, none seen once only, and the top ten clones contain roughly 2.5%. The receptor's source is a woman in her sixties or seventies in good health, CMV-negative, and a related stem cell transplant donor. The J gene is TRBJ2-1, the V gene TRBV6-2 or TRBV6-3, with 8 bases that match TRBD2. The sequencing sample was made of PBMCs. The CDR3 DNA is TGTGCCAGCAGTTACAAAGCGGGAGACTACAATGAGCAGTTCTTC. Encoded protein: CASSYKAGDYNEQFF.